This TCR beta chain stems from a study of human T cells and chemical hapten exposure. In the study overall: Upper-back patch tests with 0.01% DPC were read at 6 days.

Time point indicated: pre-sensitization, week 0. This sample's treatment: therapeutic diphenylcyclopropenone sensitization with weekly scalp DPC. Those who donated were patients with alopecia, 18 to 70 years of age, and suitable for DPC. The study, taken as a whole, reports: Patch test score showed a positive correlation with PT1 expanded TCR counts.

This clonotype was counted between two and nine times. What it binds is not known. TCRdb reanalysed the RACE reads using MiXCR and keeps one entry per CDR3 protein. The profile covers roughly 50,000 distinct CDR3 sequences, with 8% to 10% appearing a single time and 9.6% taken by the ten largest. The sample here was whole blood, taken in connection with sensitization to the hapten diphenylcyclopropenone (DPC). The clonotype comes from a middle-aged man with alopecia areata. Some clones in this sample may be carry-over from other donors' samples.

CDR3 protein: CASSLGGEAFF. Written as DNA, the CDR3 is TGTGCCAGCAGTTTGGGCGGTGAAGCTTTCTTT. This chain uses TRBV28 with TRBJ1-1; D ambiguous. Germline V gene data show CDR1 as MDHEN and CDR2 as SYDVKM. V was clipped by 3 bases and J by 7 bases, with 6 bases between them. This CDR3 contains 11 residues. Combining the CDR3 with reference TRBV28 and TRBJ1-1 gives the whole variable domain DVKVTQSSRYLVKRTGEKVFLECVQDMDHENMFWYRQDPGLGLRLIYFSYDVKMKEKGDIPEGYSVSREKKERFSLILESASTNQTSMYLCASSLGGEAFFGQGTRLTVV.